This TCR beta chain was found in a study of blood T cell repertoires in COVID-19. For the study at large: T cells, B-cell-depleted T cells, or PBMCs provided the cDNA or gDNA that served as material.

The protocol was immunoSEQ multiplex PCR, while the TCRdb copy is restricted to in-frame clones and leaves out a portion. The table shows about 270,000 clones, with more than 75% occurring only once. CDR1 and CDR2 (germline): LGHDT, YNNKEL (reference sequence). The CDR3 runs 11 residues. With 3 bases removed from V and 7 bases from J, the gap between germline ends came to 3 bases. Only a few counts were recorded for this clone. The source material was PBMCs or T cells enriched from blood (not recorded which). This chain uses TRBV3-1 (or the pseudogene TRBV3-2) with TRBJ1-4; D not certain. This TCR derives from a woman in her thirties or forties with acute COVID-19. DNA of the CDR3: TGTGCCAGCAGCCAGGCTGAAAAACTGTTTTTT. This translates into CASSQAEKLFF.